This TCR beta chain was identified during a study of T-cell reconstitution after alpha-beta-depleted transplantation in children. About this clonotype itself: The antigen remains undetermined.

CDR3 length: 11 amino acids. Trimming removed 4 bases at V and 6 bases at J, with 7 bases between. Germline V gene lookup returns CDR1 MNHEY and CDR2 SVGAGI. Broader study findings: At the one-year point after transplant, T-cell counts and TCRbeta diversity were found to come mostly from T cells that had been newly produced. Reported findings indicate that, about two months after transplant, alpha-beta T cells came from several hundred expanded clones, which were derived from non-depleted graft cells. Recipient T cells and thymic progenitors that survived were the source of the high TCRbeta diversity seen at day 60 in some patients.

Preparation of the TCRbeta library was carried out with unique molecular identifiers. MiXCR, applied by TCRdb to the PCR reads, yields one record per CDR3 protein. The sample includes about 980,000 distinct CDR3 sequences, under 30% of them seen just once. The sample consisted of PBMCs, mostly from graft donor cells, taken 360 days after TCRalphabeta/CD19-depleted stem cell transplant. This sequence was found in a boy less than two years old who had a stem cell transplant for SCID, so the T cells may come from the graft donor. The chain carries TRBV6-5 and TRBJ2-7, with D uncertain. CDR3 amino acids: CASSSIFEQYF. CDR3 bases: TGTGCCAGCAGTTCCATCTTCGAGCAGTACTTC.